One TCR beta chain is described in this entry. Per the germline V gene, CDR1 is SGHAT and CDR2 is FQNNGV. The CDR3 has 13 amino acids. V dropped 6 bases and J dropped 8; count of bases not matched to a gene: 6. The record originates from a study of identifying expanded T cells in peripheral blood. Profiled with immunoSEQ multiplex PCR; TCRdb holds only in-frame clones, not every one. The sample lists about 85,000 clones, 88% occurring once. The chain links TRBV11-2 to TRBJ2-1, with 8 positions matching TRBD2. This clonotype originated in a person aged 18 to 69 in good health. The sample comprised blood. The CDR3 sequence is CASRLRGGDEQFF. CDR3 coding DNA: TGTGCCAGCAGGCTCCGGGGGGGCGATGAGCAGTTCTTC.